The next 15 T cell receptor beta chains were all read from a single sample in a study of cytomegalovirus exposure and HLA in healthy donors (dated 2017 in TCRdb). Receptor libraries were prepared by the immunoSEQ multiplex PCR assay. For the multiplex PCR, a mixture combining 60 forward primers for TCR Vbeta segments and 13 reverse primers for TCR Jbeta segments was used. TCRdb mirrors the immuneACCESS table, restricted to in-frame sequences. Some clones are absent from its copies; in checked studies, under half trace to an unresolved V gene, and the reason for the others is unknown. Recorded for this sample are about 150,000 clones; about three quarters of them occurred a single time. Together, the top ten hold roughly 6.4% of the sample. The sample was PBMCs. These receptors all stem from a woman in her forties in good health and CMV-seropositive.

This clone was observed a handful of times. The chain employs TRBV7-8 and TRBJ1-6; 8 bases map to TRBD1. Germline CDR1 reads SGHVS; CDR2 reads FQNEAQ. This CDR3 region has 14 residues. V lost 0 bases and J lost 10; bases outside the gene matches: 2. The CDR3, as DNA: TGTGCCAGCAGCTTAGCGACAGGGGACTCACCCCTCCACTTT. It codes for CASSLATGDSPLHF.

The V gene is TRBV9, the J gene TRBJ2-1, with D possibly TRBD2 on 6 matching bases. V was pared by 5 bases and J by 4 bases, with 16 bases between. Germline loops: CDR1 SGDLS, CDR2 YYNGEE. This CDR3 is built from 15 residues. This chain's CDR3 is CASSASGGAYNEQFF. CDR3 nucleotides: TGTGCCAGCAGTGCCTCTGGCGGGGCGTACAATGAGCAGTTCTTC. The full variable domain, completed using reference TRBV9 and TRBJ2-1, is DSGVTQTPKHLITATGQRVTLRCSPRSGDLSVYWYQQSLDQGLQFLIQYYNGEERAKGNILERFSAQQFPDLHSELNLSSLELGDSALYFCASSASGGAYNEQFFGPGTRLTVL.

V is TRBV10-3 and J is TRBJ2-7, with 7 bases matching TRBD2. Per the germline V gene, CDR1 is ENHRY and CDR2 is SYGVKD. The CDR3 runs 13 residues. After removal of 11 bases from V and 4 bases from J, the junction contained 11 bases not matched to a gene. The CDR3 sequence: CARDAGGTYEQYF. The CDR3 coding sequence is TGTGCCCGAGACGCCGGGGGGACTTACGAGCAGTACTTC.

The chain is built from TRBV19 and TRBJ1-5; possibly TRBD1 for D (6 bases). CDR3 length: 14 amino acids. Germline V gene sequence: CDR1 LNHDA, CDR2 SQIVND (reference sequence). The V end lost 9 bases, the J end lost 5 bases, and 17 bases lay between the germline ends. CDR3 DNA sequence: TGTGCCAGCCTCCCCACAGGGTCGGATCAGCCCCAGCATTTT. Protein: CASLPTGSDQPQHF.

This clone was detected only a few times. The V gene is TRBV18, the J gene TRBJ2-1, with D possibly TRBD1 on 5 matching bases. Germline CDR1 reads KGHSH; CDR2 reads LQKENI. The length of the CDR3 is 11 residues. Trimming left V 5 bases short and J 10 bases short, with 9 bases between. The CDR3 bases are TGTGCCAGCTCAGTACAGGCGGAGCAGTTCTTC. Translated, it gives CASSVQAEQFF.

V usage is TRBV10-3 and J usage is TRBJ2-3; no clear D gene. Germline V gene sequence: CDR1 ENHRY, CDR2 SYGVKD. V lost 3 bases and J lost 2, with 3 bases in between. This CDR3 contains 12 residues. CDR3 amino acids: CAISDLTDTQYF. Written as DNA, the CDR3 is TGTGCCATCAGTGACCTCACAGATACGCAGTATTTT.

The CDR3 DNA reads TGTGCCATCAGGGTCGGGGGGGCAGCGGGAGGCTACACCTTC. Its protein product is CAIRVGGAAGGYTF. J is TRBJ1-2 and V is TRBV10-3; TRBD1 is a possible D gene (6 bases). CDR3 size: 14 residues. Germline V gene lookup returns CDR1 ENHRY and CDR2 SYGVKD. V lost 6 bases to trimming and J lost 8 bases, with 19 bases between them.

The CDR3 DNA is TGTGCCAGCAGCTTAATTCCTTCGGGGGAAGCTTTCTTT. Translated, it gives CASSLIPSGEAFF. This chain connects TRBV11-2 to TRBJ1-1, with D hard to call. Germline lookup yields CDR1 SGHAT and CDR2 FQNNGV. The CDR3 is 13 residues long. V was trimmed by 2 bases and J by 8 bases, leaving 12 bases between them.

The V and J genes are TRBV10-3 and TRBJ2-3; 12 bases agree with TRBD2. The germline CDR1 and CDR2 sequences are ENHRY and SYGVKD. J gave up 5 bases and V 6 bases, and 6 bases lay outside the gene matches. The CDR3 runs 15 residues. CDR3 residues: CAISLTSGGRDTQYF. In DNA, the CDR3 is TGTGCCATCAGCTTGACTAGCGGGGGACGAGATACGCAGTATTTT.

This clone was recorded once. The chain combines TRBV7-6 with TRBJ2-6; D uncertain. Germline V gene sequence: CDR1 SGHVS, CDR2 FNYEAQ. This CDR3 region has 14 residues. Trimming pared 6 bases from V and 2 bases from J, leaving 8 bases between. The chain's CDR3 is CASSEVAGANVLTF. The DNA of the CDR3 is TGTGCCAGCAGTGAGGTGGCTGGGGCCAACGTCCTGACTTTC.

The chain joins TRBV28 to TRBJ2-1, with TRBD2 matching 9 bases. Germline CDR1 and CDR2: MDHEN and SYDVKM. Losses at the gene ends were 6 bases for V and 9 bases for J; bases not matched to a gene: 9. This CDR3 contains 14 residues. CDR3 sequence reads: CASSHLAGPGEQFF. Here the CDR3 DNA reads TGTGCCAGCAGCCATCTAGCGGGGCCGGGTGAGCAGTTCTTC.

The count of this clone is one. V is TRBV7-2 and J is TRBJ1-2; tentative D call: TRBD1 (5 bases). This CDR3 spans 17 amino acids. Trimming pared 0 bases from V and 4 bases from J, leaving 18 bases between. Germline V lookup: CDR1 SGHTA, CDR2 FQGNSA. The CDR3 reads CASSLAGPDYAGYGYTF. CDR3 DNA sequence: TGTGCCAGCAGCTTAGCGGGGCCGGACTACGCGGGCTATGGCTACACCTTC.

The chain uses TRBV30 and TRBJ2-1, with a tentative D call TRBD1 (5 bases). Looked up from germline, CDR1 is GTSNPN and CDR2 is SVGIG (reference sequence). With 3 bases removed from V and 4 bases from J, the gap between germline ends came to 16 bases. This CDR3 is built from 15 residues. In DNA form, the CDR3 reads TGTGCCTGGAGGCGGACAACTAATTTGTACAATGAGCAGTTCTTC. Translating it yields CAWRRTTNLYNEQFF.

This chain joins TRBV2 and TRBJ1-5; 8 bases agree with TRBD1. Germline V lookup: CDR1 SNHLY, CDR2 FYNNEI. J lost 5 bases, V lost 5 bases, and 5 bases had no gene match. The CDR3 loop spans 14 amino acids. CDR3 loop: CASSSTGEYQPQHF. CDR3 in DNA: TGTGCCAGCAGTTCGACAGGGGAGTATCAGCCCCAGCATTTT. The full variable domain, rest sourced from reference TRBV2 and TRBJ1-5, is EPEVTQTPSHQVTQMGQEVILRCVPISNHLYFYWYRQILGQKVEFLVSFYNNEISEKSEIFDDQFSVERPDGSNFTLKIRSTKLEDSAMYFCASSSTGEYQPQHFGDGTRLSIL.

The genes are TRBV29-1 and TRBJ2-3; D is perhaps TRBD2 (6 bases). Germline V gene data show CDR1 as SQVTM and CDR2 as ANQGSEA. Trimming shortened V by 6 bases and J by 6 bases, and 13 bases separated the two germline ends. The CDR3 runs to 12 residues. In nucleotides, the CDR3 is TGCAGCGTAAGGACTCTAGCGGATACGCAGTATTTT. Translating it yields CSVRTLADTQYF.